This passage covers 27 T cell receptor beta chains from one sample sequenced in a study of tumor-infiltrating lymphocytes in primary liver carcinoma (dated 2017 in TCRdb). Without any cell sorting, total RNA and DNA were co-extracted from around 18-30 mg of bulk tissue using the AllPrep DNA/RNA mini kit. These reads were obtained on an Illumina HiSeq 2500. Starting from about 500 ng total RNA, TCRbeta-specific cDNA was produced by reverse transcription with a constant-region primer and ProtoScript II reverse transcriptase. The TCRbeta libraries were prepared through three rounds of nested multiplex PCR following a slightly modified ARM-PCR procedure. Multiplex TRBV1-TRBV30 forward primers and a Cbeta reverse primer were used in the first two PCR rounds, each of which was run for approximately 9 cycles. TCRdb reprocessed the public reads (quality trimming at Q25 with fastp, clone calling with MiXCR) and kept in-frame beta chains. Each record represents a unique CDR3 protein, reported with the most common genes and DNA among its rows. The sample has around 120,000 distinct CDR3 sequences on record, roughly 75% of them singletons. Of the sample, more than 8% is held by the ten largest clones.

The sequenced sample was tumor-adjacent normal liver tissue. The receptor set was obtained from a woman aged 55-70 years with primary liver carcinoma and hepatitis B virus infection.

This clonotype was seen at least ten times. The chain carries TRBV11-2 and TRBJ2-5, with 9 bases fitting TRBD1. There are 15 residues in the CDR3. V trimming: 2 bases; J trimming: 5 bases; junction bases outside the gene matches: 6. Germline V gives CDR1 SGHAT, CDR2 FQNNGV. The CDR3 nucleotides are TGTGCCAGCAGCTTAAGGACAGGGGAAGGGGAGACCCAGTACTTC. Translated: CASSLRTGEGETQYF.

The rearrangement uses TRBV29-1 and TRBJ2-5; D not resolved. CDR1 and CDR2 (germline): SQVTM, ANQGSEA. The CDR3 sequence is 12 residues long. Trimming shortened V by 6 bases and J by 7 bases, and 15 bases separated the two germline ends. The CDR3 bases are TGCAGCGTCTTCATGGACCATGGGACCCAGTACTTC. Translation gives CSVFMDHGTQYF.

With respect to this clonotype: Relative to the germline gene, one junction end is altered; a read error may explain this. CDR3: CASSYSAELGLPLHF. DNA of the CDR3: TGTGCCAGTAGTTACTCGGCAGAGTTAGGTTTACCCCTCCACTTT. J is TRBJ1-6 and V is TRBV6-5; unclear D gene. The germline V gene has CDR1 MNHEY and CDR2 SVGAGI. This CDR3 region has 15 residues.

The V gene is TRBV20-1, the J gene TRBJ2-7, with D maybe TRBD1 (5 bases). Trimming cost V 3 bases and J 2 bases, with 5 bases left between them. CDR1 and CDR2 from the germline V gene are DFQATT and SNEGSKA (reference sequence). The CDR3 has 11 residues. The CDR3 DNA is TGCAGTGCTAGGGACACCTACGAGCAGTACTTC. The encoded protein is CSARDTYEQYF.

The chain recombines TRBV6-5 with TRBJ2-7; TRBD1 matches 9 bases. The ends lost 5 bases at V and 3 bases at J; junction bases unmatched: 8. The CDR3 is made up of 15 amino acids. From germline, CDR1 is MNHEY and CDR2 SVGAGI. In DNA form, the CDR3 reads TGTGCCAGCAGTATATACGGGACAGGGCACTACGAGCAGTACTTC. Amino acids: CASSIYGTGHYEQYF.

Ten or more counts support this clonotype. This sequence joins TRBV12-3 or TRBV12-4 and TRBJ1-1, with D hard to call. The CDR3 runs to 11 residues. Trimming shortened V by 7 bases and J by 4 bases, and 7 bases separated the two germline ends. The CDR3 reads CASTPGTEAFF. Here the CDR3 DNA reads TGTGCCAGCACCCCCGGCACTGAAGCTTTCTTT.

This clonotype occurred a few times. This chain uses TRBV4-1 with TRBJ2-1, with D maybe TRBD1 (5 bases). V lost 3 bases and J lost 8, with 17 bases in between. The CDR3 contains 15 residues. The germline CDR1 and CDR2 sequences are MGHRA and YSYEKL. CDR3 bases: TGCGCCAGCAGCCAGGACCAGGGTGCTTGCTATGAGCAGTTCTTC. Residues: CASSQDQGACYEQFF.

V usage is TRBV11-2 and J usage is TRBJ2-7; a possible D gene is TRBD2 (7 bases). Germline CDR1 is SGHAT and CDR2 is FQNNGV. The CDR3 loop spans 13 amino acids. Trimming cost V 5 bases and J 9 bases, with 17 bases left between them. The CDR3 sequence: CASSPGGPYMQYF. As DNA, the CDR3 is TGTGCCAGCAGCCCCGGGGGGCCCTACATGCAGTACTTC.

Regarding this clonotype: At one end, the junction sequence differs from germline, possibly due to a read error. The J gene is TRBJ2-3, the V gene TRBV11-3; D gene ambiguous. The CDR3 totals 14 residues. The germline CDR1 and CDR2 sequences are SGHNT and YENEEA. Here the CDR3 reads CASNHRTGTDTQYF. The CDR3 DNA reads TGTGCCAGCAACCATCGGACCGGCACAGACACGCAGTATTTT. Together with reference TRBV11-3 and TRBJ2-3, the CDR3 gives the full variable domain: EAGVVQSPRYKIIEKKQPVAFWCNPISGHNTLYWYLQNLGQGPELLIRYENEEAVDDSQLPKDRFSAERLKGVDSTLKIQPAELGDSAVYLCASNHRTGTDTQYFGPGTRLTVL.

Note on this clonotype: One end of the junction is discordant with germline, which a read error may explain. CDR3 protein: CASCLATGSYEQYF. The DNA for the CDR3 is TGTGCCAGCTGTTTAGCTACTGGGTCCTACGAGCAGTACTTC. This chain joins TRBV12-3 or TRBV12-4 and TRBJ2-7; no firm D call. The CDR3 is 14 residues long.

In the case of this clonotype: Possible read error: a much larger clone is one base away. The CDR3 loop is CAWNNGPNGYTF. The CDR3 bases are TGTGCCTGGAATAACGGGCCGAATGGCTACACCTTC. This chain connects TRBV30 to TRBJ1-2; no firm D call. There are 12 residues in the CDR3. Germline V CDR1 and CDR2: GTSNPN, SVGIG (reference sequence). V was clipped by 4 bases and J by 6 bases, with 12 bases between them.

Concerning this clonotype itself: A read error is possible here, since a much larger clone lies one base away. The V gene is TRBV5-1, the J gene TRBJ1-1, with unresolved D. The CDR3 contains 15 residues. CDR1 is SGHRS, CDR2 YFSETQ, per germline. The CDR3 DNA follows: TGCGCCAGCGGCTTGGATGGGAGAATGAACACTGAAGCTTTCTTT. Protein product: CASGLDGRMNTEAFF.

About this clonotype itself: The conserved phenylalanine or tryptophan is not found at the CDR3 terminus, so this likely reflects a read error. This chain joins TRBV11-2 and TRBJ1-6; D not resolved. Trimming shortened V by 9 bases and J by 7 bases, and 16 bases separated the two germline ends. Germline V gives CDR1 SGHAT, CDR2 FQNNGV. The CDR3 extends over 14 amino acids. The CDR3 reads CASGLDPGNSPLHY. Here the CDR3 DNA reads TGTGCCAGTGGCTTAGATCCGGGAAATTCACCCCTCCACTAT.

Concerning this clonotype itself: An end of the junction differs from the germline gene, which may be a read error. CDR3 DNA sequence: TGTACCAGCAGCTCCCCCCCTGGCGGGAACCAAGAGACCCAGTACTTC. This sequence encodes CTSSSPPGGNQETQYF. This sequence joins TRBV7-9 and TRBJ2-5; TRBD2 might be the D (6 bases). Germline V gives CDR1 SEHNR, CDR2 FQNEAQ (reference sequence). The CDR3 is 16 amino acids.

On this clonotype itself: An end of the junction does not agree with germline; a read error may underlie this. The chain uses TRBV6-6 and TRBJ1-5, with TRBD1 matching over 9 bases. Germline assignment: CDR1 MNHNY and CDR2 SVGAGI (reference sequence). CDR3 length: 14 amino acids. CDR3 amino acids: CTSGPTGGYQPQHF. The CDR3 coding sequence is TGTACCAGCGGCCCTACAGGGGGCTATCAGCCCCAGCATTTT.

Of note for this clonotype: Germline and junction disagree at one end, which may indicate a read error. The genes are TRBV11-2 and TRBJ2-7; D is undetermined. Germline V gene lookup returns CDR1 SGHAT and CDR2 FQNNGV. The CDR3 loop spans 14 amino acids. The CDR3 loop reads CVSSPLSVAGEQYF. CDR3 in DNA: TGTGTCAGCAGCCCGCTGAGTGTGGCTGGCGAGCAGTACTTC.

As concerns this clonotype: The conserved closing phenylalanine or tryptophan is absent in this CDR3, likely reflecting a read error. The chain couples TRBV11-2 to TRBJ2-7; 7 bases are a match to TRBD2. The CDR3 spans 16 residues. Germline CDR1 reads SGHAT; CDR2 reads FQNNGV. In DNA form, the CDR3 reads TGTGCCAGCATGAAACCGGGGCTAGCGGAGCTCTACGGGCAGTACTTA. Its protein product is CASMKPGLAELYGQYL.

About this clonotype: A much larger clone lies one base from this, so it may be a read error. The CDR3 spells CASRQGKGTQYF. The DNA of the CDR3 is TGTGCCAGCAGGCAAGGGAAGGGCACGCAGTATTTT. The chain joins TRBV7-8 to TRBJ2-3, with no clear D. Trimming removed 6 bases from V and 9 bases from J, with 13 bases in between. Germline lookup yields CDR1 SGHVS and CDR2 FQNEAQ. The CDR3 sequence is 12 residues long.

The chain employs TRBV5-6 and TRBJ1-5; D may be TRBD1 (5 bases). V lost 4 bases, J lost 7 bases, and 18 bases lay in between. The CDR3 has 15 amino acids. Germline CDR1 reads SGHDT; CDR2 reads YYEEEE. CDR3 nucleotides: TGTGCCAGCAGCGCCGGGATAGCCACAGGCCAGCCCCAGCATTTT. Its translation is CASSAGIATGQPQHF.

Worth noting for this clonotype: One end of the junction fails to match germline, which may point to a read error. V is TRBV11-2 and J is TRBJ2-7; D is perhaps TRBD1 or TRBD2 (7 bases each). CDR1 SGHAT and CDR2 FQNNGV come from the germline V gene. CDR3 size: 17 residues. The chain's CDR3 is CASSLDLPSGGGHERYF. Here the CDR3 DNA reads TGTGCCAGCAGCTTAGATCTCCCTAGCGGAGGGGGCCACGAGCGGTACTTC. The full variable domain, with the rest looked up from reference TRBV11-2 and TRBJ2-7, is EAGVAQSPRYKIIEKRQSVAFWCNPISGHATLYWYQQILGQGPKLLIQFQNNGVVDDSQLPKDRFSAERLKGVDSTLKIQPAKLEDSAVYLCASSLDLPSGGGHERYFGPGTRLTVT.

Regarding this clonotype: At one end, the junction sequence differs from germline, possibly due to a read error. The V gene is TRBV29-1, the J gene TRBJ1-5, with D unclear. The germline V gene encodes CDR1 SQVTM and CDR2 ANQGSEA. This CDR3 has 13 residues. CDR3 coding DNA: TGCAGCGTTGGCGGGGTGATCAATCAGCCCCAGCAGTTT. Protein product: CSVGGVINQPQQF.

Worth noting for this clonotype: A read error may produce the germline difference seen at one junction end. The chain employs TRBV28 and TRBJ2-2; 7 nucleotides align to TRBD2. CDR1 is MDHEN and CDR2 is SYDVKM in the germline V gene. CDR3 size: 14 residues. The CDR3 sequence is CASSWGRYSGELLF. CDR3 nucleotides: TGTGCCAGCAGTTGGGGACGGTACAGCGGGGAGCTGCTTTTT.

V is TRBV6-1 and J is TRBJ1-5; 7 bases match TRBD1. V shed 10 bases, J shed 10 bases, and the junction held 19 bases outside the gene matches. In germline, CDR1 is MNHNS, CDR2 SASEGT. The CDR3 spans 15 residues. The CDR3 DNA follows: TGTGCCACCCGAAGGACAGGCGAGGGCAGTCAACCCCAGCATTTT. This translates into CATRRTGEGSQPQHF.

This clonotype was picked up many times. The CDR3: CASSYGGLFYNEQFF. DNA for the CDR3: TGTGCCAGCAGTTACGGCGGGCTCTTCTACAATGAGCAGTTCTTC. The V call is TRBV6-2 or TRBV6-3, the J call TRBJ2-1; D is possibly TRBD2 (5 bases). Looked up from germline, CDR1 is MNHEY and CDR2 is SVGEGT. The CDR3 covers 15 residues. The ends were cut back, 2 bases at V and 3 bases at J, with 11 bases in the middle.

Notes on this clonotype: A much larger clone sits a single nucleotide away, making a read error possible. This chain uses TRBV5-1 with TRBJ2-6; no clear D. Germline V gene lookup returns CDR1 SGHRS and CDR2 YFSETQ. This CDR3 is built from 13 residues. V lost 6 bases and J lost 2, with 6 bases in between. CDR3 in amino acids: CASNPTGANVLTF. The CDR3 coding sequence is TGCGCCAGCAACCCAACTGGGGCCAACGTCCTGACTTTC.

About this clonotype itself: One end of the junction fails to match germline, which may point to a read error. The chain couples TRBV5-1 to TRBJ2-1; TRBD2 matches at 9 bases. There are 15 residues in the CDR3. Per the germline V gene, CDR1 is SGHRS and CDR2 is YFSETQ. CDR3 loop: CAGSFLAGTYNEQFF. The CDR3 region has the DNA TGCGCCGGCAGCTTCCTAGCGGGGACCTACAATGAGCAGTTCTTC.

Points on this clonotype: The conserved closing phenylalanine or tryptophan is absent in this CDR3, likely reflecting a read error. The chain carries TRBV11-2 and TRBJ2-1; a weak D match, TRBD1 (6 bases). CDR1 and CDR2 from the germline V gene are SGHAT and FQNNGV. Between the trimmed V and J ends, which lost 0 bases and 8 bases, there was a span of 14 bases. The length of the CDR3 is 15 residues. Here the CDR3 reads CASSLEGGEIDEQFL. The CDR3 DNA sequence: TGTGCCAGCAGCTTAGAAGGGGGTGAGATCGATGAGCAGTTCTTG.